The clone carrying this T cell receptor (beta chain) turned up a few times. What it binds is unknown. TCRdb called the reads again in MiXCR, with one record for every CDR3 protein. The sample includes about 160,000 distinct CDR3 sequences, about 20% seen only once; the top ten take roughly 25%. CDR3 length: 14 amino acids. Germline lookup yields CDR1 MNHEY and CDR2 SVGEGT. V lost 6 bases to trimming and J lost 10 bases, with 16 bases between them. The record originates from a study of T cell repertoires in cytomegalovirus infection. The origin of this receptor is a human donor in good health (CMV status not recorded). Some clones in this sample may be carry-over from other donors' samples. V usage is TRBV6-2 or TRBV6-3 and J usage is TRBJ1-6; TRBD1 is a possible D gene (5 bases). The sample here was CD8+ T cells from cultured PBMCs, taken from culture after CMV antigen stimulation. For the CDR3, the DNA is TGTGCCAGCAGCTCCGGGACTACGGGGTCACCCCTCCACTTT. This translates into CASSSGTTGSPLHF.